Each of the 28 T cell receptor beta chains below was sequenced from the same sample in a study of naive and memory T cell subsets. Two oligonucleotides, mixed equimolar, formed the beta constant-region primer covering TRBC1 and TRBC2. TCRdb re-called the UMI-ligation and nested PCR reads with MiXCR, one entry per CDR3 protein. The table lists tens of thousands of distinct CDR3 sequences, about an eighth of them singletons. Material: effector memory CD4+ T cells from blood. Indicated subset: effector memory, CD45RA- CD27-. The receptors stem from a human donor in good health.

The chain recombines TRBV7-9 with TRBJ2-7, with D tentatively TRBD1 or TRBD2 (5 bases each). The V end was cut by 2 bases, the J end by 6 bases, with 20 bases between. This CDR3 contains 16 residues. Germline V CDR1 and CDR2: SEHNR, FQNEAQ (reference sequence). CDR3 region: CASSLSGSGRVGEQYF. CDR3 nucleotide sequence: TGTGCCAGCAGCTTAAGTGGGTCGGGACGGGTGGGCGAGCAGTACTTC.

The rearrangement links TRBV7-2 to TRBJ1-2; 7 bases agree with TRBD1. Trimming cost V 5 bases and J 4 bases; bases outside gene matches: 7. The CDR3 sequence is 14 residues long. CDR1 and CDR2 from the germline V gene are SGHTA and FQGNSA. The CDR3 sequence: CASSRRDSPYGYTF. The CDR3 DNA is TGTGCCAGCAGCCGCCGGGACAGTCCCTATGGCTACACCTTC.

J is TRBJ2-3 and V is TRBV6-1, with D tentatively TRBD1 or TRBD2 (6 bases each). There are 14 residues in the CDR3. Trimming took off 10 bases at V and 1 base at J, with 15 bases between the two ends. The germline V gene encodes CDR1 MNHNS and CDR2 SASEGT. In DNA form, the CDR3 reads TGTGCCACAAGGGGGGAAACAGGCACAGATACGCAGTATTTT. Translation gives CATRGETGTDTQYF.

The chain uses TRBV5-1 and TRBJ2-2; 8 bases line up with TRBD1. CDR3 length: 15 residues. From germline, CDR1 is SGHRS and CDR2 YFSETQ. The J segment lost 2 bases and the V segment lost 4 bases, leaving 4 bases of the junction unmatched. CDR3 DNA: TGCGCCAGCAGCCCGACAGGGGCTAACACCGGGGAGCTGTTTTTT. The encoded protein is CASSPTGANTGELFF.

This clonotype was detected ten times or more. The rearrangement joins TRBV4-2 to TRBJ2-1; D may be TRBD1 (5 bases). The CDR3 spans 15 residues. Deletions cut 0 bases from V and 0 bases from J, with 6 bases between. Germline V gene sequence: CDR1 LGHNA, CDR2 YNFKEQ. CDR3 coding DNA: TGTGCCAGCAGCCAAGACAGGGTCTCCTACAATGAGCAGTTCTTC. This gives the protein CASSQDRVSYNEQFF.

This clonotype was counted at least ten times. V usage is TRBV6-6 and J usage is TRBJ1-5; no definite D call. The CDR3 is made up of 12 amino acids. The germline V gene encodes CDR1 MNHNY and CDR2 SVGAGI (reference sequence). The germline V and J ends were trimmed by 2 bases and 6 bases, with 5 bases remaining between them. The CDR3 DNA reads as TGTGCCAGCAGTTACAAGGGTCAGCCCCAGCATTTT. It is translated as CASSYKGQPQHF.

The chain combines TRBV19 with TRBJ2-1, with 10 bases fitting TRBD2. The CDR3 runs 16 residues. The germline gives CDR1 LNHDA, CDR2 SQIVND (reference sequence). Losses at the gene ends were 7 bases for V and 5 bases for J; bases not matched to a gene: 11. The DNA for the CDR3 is TGTGCCAGTAAACCGTATAGCGGGAGGTCCCACAATGAGCAGTTCTTC. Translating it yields CASKPYSGRSHNEQFF.

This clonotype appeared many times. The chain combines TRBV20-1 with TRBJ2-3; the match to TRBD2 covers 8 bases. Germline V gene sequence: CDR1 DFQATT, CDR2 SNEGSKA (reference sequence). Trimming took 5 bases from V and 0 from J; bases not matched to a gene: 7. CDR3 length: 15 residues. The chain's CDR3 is CSADPIAGSTDTQYF. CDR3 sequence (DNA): TGCAGTGCTGATCCTATAGCGGGGAGCACAGATACGCAGTATTTT.

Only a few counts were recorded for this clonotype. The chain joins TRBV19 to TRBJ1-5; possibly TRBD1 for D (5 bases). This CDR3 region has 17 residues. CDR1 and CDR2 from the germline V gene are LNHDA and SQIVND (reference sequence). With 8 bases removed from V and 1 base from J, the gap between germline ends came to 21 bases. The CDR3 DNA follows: TGTGCCAGTCAGCGAACAATCGAACAGGCAAGCAATCAGCCCCAGCATTTT. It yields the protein CASQRTIEQASNQPQHF.

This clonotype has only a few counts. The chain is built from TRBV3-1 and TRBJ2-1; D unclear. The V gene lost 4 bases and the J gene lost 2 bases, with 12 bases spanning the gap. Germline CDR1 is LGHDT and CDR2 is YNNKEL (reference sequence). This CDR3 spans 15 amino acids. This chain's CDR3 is CASSPTSDTYNEQFF. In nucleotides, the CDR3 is TGTGCCAGCAGCCCCACCAGTGACACCTACAATGAGCAGTTCTTC.

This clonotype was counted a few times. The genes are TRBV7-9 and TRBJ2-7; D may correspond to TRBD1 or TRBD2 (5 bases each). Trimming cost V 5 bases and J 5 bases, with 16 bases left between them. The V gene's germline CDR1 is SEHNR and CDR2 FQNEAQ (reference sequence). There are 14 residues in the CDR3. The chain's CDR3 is CASSGGRSGNEQYF. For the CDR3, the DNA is TGTGCCAGCAGCGGGGGTAGGTCGGGAAACGAGCAGTACTTC.

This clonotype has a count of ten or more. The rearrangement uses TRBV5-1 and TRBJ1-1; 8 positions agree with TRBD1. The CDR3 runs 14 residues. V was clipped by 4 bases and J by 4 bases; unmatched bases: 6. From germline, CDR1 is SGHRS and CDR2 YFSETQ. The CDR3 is CASSTGQGGTEAFF. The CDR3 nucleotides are TGCGCCAGCAGCACAGGACAGGGTGGCACTGAAGCTTTCTTT.

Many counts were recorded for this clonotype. This CDR3 reads CASSQGSAEYYEQYF. CDR3 bases: TGTGCCAGCAGCCAAGGATCAGCGGAGTACTACGAGCAGTACTTC. The J gene is TRBJ2-7, the V gene TRBV14, with D perhaps matching TRBD2 (5 bases). Germline loops: CDR1 SGHDN, CDR2 FVKESK. The length of the CDR3 is 15 residues. V lost 1 base, J lost 3 bases, and 13 bases lay in between.

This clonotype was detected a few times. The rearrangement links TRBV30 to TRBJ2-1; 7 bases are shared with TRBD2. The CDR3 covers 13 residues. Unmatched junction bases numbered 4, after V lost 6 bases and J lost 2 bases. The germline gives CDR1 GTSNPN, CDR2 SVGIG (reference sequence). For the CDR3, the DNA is TGTGCCTGCTCTAGCGGAGCCTACAATGAGCAGTTCTTC. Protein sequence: CACSSGAYNEQFF.

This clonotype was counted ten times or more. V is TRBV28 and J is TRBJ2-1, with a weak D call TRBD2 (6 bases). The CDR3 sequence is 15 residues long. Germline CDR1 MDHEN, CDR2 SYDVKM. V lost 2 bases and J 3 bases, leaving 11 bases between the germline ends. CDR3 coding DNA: TGTGCCAGCAGTTTACCCCGCGGGAACTACAATGAGCAGTTCTTC. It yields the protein CASSLPRGNYNEQFF.

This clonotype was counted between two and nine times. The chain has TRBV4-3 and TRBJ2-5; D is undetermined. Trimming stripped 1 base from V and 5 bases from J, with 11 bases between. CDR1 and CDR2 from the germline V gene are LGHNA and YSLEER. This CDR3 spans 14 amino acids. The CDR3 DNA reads TGCGCCAGCAGCCAAGGCCAGTATATTGAGACCCAGTACTTC. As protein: CASSQGQYIETQYF.

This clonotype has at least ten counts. The CDR3, as DNA: TGTGCCAGCAGCTCAGGGACGGGACTAGCGGGAGTGGGCACAGATACGCAGTATTTT. It yields the protein CASSSGTGLAGVGTDTQYF. The chain uses TRBV5-4 and TRBJ2-3; 14 nucleotides line up with TRBD2. The trim removed 3 bases at V and 1 base at J, leaving 10 bases unmatched. The CDR3 runs 19 residues. Looked up from germline, CDR1 is SGHNT and CDR2 is YYREEE (reference sequence). Complete variable domain (other parts from reference TRBV5-4 and TRBJ2-3): ETGVTQSPTHLIKTRGQQVTLRCSSQSGHNTVSWYQQALGQGPQFIFQYYREEENGRGNFPPRFSGLQFPNYSSELNVNALELDDSALYLCASSSGTGLAGVGTDTQYFGPGTRLTVL.

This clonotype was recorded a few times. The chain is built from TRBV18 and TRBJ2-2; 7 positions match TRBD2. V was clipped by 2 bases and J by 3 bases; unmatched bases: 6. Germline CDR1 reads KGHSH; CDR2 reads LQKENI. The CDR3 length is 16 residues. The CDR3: CASSPKTSWDTGELFF. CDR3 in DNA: TGTGCCAGCTCACCAAAGACTAGCTGGGACACCGGGGAGCTGTTTTTT.

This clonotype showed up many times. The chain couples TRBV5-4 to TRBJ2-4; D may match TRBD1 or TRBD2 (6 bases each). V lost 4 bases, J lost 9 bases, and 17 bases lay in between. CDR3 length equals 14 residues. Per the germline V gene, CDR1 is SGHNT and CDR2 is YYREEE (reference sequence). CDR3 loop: CASSEVGGLAIQYF. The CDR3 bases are TGTGCCAGCAGCGAGGTTGGGGGGCTGGCCATTCAGTACTTC. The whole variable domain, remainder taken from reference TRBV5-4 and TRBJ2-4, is ETGVTQSPTHLIKTRGQQVTLRCSSQSGHNTVSWYQQALGQGPQFIFQYYREEENGRGNFPPRFSGLQFPNYSSELNVNALELDDSALYLCASSEVGGLAIQYFGAGTRLSVL.

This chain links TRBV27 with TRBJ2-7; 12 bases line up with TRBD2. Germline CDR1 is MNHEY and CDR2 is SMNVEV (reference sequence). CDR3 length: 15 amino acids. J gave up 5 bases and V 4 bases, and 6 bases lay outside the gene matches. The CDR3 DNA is TGTGCCAGCAGTTCCCCTAGCGGGAGGGCCCACGAGCAGTACTTC. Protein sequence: CASSSPSGRAHEQYF.

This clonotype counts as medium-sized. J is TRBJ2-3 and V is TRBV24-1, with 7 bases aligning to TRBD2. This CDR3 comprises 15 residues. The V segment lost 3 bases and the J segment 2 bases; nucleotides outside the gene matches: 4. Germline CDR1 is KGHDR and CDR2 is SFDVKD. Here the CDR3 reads CATSDALADTDTQYF. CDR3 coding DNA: TGTGCCACCAGTGATGCGCTAGCGGACACAGATACGCAGTATTTT.

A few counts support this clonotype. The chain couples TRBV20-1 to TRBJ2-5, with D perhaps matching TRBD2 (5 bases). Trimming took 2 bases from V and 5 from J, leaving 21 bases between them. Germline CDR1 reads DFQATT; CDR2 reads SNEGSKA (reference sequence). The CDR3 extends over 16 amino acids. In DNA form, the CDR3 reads TGCAGTGCTAGAAGTGACGGCGGGTTACGTAGGGAGACCCAGTACTTC. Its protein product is CSARSDGGLRRETQYF.

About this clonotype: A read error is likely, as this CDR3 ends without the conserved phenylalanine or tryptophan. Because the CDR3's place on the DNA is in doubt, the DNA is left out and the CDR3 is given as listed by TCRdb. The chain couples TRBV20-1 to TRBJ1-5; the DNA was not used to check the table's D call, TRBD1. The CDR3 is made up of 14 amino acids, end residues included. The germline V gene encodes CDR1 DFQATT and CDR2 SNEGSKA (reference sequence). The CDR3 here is CSATPGQGNQPQQC.

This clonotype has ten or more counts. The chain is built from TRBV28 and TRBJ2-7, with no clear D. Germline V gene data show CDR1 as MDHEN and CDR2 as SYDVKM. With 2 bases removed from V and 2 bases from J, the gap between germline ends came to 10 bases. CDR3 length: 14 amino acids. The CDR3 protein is CASSLVGLTYEQYF. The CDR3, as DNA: TGTGCCAGCAGTTTAGTCGGGCTTACCTACGAGCAGTACTTC.

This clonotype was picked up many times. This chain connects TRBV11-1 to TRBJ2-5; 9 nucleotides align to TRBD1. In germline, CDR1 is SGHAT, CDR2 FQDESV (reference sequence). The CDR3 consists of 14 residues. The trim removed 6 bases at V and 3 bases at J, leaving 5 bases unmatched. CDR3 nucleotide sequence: TGTGCCAGCAGGGGACAGGGTGGAAAAGAGACCCAGTACTTC. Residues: CASRGQGGKETQYF.

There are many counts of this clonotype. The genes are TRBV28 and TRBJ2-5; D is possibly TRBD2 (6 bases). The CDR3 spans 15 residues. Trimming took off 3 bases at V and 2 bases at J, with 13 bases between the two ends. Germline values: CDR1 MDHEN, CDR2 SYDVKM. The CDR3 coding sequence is TGTGCCAGCAGTTTTCCGATGGCGGGACAAGAGACCCAGTACTTC. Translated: CASSFPMAGQETQYF.

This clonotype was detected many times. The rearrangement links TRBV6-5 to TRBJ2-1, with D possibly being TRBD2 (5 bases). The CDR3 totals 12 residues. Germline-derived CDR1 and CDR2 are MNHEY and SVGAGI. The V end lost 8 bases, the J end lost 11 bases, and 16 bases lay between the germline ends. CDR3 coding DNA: TGTGCCAGCGGATTACTAGGTATCAAGCAGTTCTTC. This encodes CASGLLGIKQFF.

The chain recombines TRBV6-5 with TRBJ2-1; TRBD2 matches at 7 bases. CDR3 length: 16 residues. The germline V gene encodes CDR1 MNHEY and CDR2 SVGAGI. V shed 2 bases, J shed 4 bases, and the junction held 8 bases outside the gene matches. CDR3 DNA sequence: TGTGCCAGCAGTTACACGACTAGCTGGGCGTACAATGAGCAGTTCTTC. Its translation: CASSYTTSWAYNEQFF.